Detailed here is one T cell receptor beta chain. Its antigen is currently unknown. Combining a sample-barcoded 5' primer with a J-beta primer mix, a second PCR ran for about 7 to 12 cycles. A single record per CDR3 protein comes from TCRdb applying MiXCR to the 5' RACE reads. The table records 1.5 million to 2 million distinct CDR3 sequences, around half of them present only once. It was about 10 milliliters of peripheral blood that were drawn from each donor. A minimum of 6 micrograms of total RNA was extracted per sample. This specimen belongs to a study of blood T cells in healthy people across ages. Overall study findings and caveats: A strong correlation was seen between TCR beta diversity and naive T cell percentage. Shifts in expanded clonotypes may have been confounded by donor CMV status, which was unknown.

The germline gives CDR1 SGHTA, CDR2 FQGNSA. Trimming took off 5 bases at V and 8 bases at J, with 21 bases between the two ends. The CDR3 totals 15 residues. Input material: blood. This clonotype was obtained from a woman in her forties in good health. The rearrangement links TRBV7-2 to TRBJ1-2, with D perhaps matching TRBD1 (6 bases). CDR3 coding DNA: TGTGCCAGCAGCACCCGCCGGGGGGCGGTGAGAGGCTACACCTTC. Translating it yields CASSTRRGAVRGYTF. The variable domain in full, completed from reference TRBV7-2 and TRBJ1-2, reads GAGVSQSPSNKVTEKGKDVELRCDPISGHTALYWYRQSLGQGLEFLIYFQGNSAPDKSGLPSDRFSAERTGGSVSTLTIQRTQQEDSAVYLCASSTRRGAVRGYTFGSGTRLTVV.